Given below is one TCR beta chain in context. Germline CDR1 and CDR2: SGHVS and FNYEAQ. V gave up 3 bases and J gave up 4 bases, with 19 bases separating them. The CDR3 runs 17 residues. Use of 60 Vbeta and 13 Jbeta primers characterized the PCR. Profiled with immunoSEQ multiplex PCR; TCRdb holds only in-frame clones, not every one. This table has some 200,000 clones, around 80% appearing once. The sample is drawn from a study of cytomegalovirus exposure and HLA in healthy donors. The source material was PBMCs. The TCR was taken from a man in his forties in good health and CMV-seropositive. The chain couples TRBV7-6 to TRBJ2-1, with a weak D call TRBD1 (6 bases). Here the CDR3 DNA reads TGTGCCAGCAGCTTTTGGCCTCGGACAGAGGCGTACAATGAGCAGTTCTTC. It translates to CASSFWPRTEAYNEQFF.